This T cell receptor beta chain was obtained from a study of cytotoxic CD8 clonotypes in ibrutinib-treated CLL. The CDR3 loop spans 14 amino acids. Trimming shortened V by 5 bases and J by 3 bases, and 14 bases separated the two germline ends. Germline V gene lookup returns CDR1 SGHTA and CDR2 FQGNSA. Concerning this clone itself: Its antigen remains unidentified.

The study, taken as a whole, reports: Baseline-level clonality went beyond age-matched healthy donors and moved in step with circulating CD8+ T-cell counts.

The assay was immunoSEQ multiplex PCR, and TCRdb's table has in-frame clones only and misses some. The sample contains about 310,000 clones, just under 80% of which appear only once. This sequence joins TRBV7-2 and TRBJ2-7; no definite D call. Sequenced here: PBMCs, sampled before ibrutinib treatment. The clonotype was recovered from a human donor with chronic lymphocytic leukemia. The CDR3 DNA follows: TGTGCCAGCAGCCCATTGCCGTTTGGCTACGAGCAGTACTTC. This gives the protein CASSPLPFGYEQYF.